These 9 T cell receptor beta chains came from one sample sequenced in a study of blood T cell repertoires in COVID-19. Profiled with immunoSEQ multiplex PCR; TCRdb holds only in-frame clones, not every one. Of roughly 190,000 clones listed, 80% to 85% are singletons. The sample comprised peripheral blood. These receptors were taken from a human donor with acute or convalescent COVID-19. The donor label of this sample is uncertain.

V and J are TRBV28 and TRBJ1-3; the D gene is possibly TRBD1 (6 bases). The V gene lost 4 bases and the J gene lost 4 bases, with 14 bases spanning the gap. Germline assignment: CDR1 MDHEN and CDR2 SYDVKM. CDR3 length: 15 residues. In DNA, the CDR3 is TGTGCCAGCAGTTCTCAGGGGTCGGGGGGAAACACCATATATTTT. Translated, it gives CASSSQGSGGNTIYF.

The V gene is TRBV18, the J gene TRBJ1-1; 7 bases fit TRBD1. CDR1 and CDR2 (germline): KGHSH, LQKENI. The CDR3 totals 13 residues. The trim removed 6 bases at V and 5 bases at J, leaving 6 bases unmatched. CDR3 protein: CASSSDRQTEAFF. CDR3 DNA: TGTGCCAGCTCTTCGGACAGGCAGACTGAAGCTTTCTTT.

The chain uses TRBV9 and TRBJ1-2; D call uncertain. Deletions cut 1 base from V and 14 bases from J, with 12 bases between. The CDR3 contains 11 residues. The V gene's germline CDR1 is SGDLS and CDR2 YYNGEE. The CDR3 is CASSVPPGATF. CDR3 sequence (DNA): TGTGCCAGCAGCGTACCCCCAGGCGCTACCTTC.

Only a few counts were recorded for this clone. The chain recombines TRBV3-1 (or the pseudogene TRBV3-2) with TRBJ1-5; maybe TRBD1 (5 bases). Germline loops: CDR1 LGHDT, CDR2 YNNKEL (reference sequence). The CDR3 is made up of 12 amino acids. V gave up 5 bases and J gave up 7 bases, with 9 bases separating them. CDR3 nucleotide sequence: TGTGCCAGCAGCTTGGGACTCCAGCCCCAGCATTTT. It yields the protein CASSLGLQPQHF.

This clone appeared a few times. V is TRBV5-1 and J is TRBJ1-1; a weak D match, TRBD1 (6 bases). CDR1 and CDR2 from the germline V gene are SGHRS and YFSETQ. V lost 0 bases to trimming and J lost 2 bases, with 8 bases between them. The CDR3 length is 14 residues. As DNA, the CDR3 is TGCGCCAGCAGCTTGGTGGACAGTAACACTGAAGCTTTCTTT. This translates into CASSLVDSNTEAFF.

The rearrangement links TRBV6-6 to TRBJ1-4; D possibly corresponds to TRBD1 (5 bases). CDR1 is MNHNY and CDR2 is SVGAGI in the germline V gene (reference sequence). Deletions cut 5 bases from V and 8 bases from J, with 24 bases between. The length of the CDR3 is 17 residues. CDR3 bases: TGTGCCAGCAGTCACCAGCTCTCCAGGGACTTCAGGGAAAAACTGTTTTTT. As protein: CASSHQLSRDFREKLFF.

J is TRBJ2-5 and V is TRBV14, with 7 bases that match TRBD2. Trimming cost V 4 bases and J 5 bases; bases outside gene matches: 7. CDR1 and CDR2 (germline): SGHDN, FVKESK. CDR3 length equals 14 residues. Here the CDR3 DNA reads TGTGCCAGCAGCCGGATGGGGGGGAGTGAGACCCAGTACTTC. Its protein product is CASSRMGGSETQYF.

On this clone itself: Other DNA sequences in this specimen translate into the identical CDR3. The V and J genes are TRBV6-1 and TRBJ2-7; 12 bases align to TRBD1. This CDR3 comprises 16 residues. CDR1 and CDR2 (germline): MNHNS, SASEGT. With 1 base clipped from V and 6 bases from J, the junction kept 7 bases outside the gene matches. The CDR3 DNA reads as TGTGCCAGCAGTGAAGGCTCTGGGACAGGGGGCAGCGAGCAGTACTTC. It specifies CASSEGSGTGGSEQYF.

CDR3 DNA sequence: TGTGCCAGCAGCGCGGGACTAGCGGGAGTCAACGAGCAGTACTTC. The encoded protein is CASSAGLAGVNEQYF. This chain links TRBV27 with TRBJ2-7; 14 bases fit TRBD2. Germline V gives CDR1 MNHEY, CDR2 SMNVEV (reference sequence). The CDR3 consists of 15 residues. J was trimmed by 5 bases and V by 6 bases; bases with no gene match: 6.